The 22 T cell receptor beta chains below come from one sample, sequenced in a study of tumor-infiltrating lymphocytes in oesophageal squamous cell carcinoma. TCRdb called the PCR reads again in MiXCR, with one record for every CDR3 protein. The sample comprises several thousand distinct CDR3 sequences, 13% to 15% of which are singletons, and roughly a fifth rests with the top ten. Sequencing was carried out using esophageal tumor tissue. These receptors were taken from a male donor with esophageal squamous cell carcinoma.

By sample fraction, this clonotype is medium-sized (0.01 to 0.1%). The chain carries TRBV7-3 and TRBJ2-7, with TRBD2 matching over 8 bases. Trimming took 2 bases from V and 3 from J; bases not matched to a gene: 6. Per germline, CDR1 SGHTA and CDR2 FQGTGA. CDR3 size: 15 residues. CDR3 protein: CASSLGAGASYEQYF. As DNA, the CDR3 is TGTGCCAGCAGCTTAGGAGCGGGGGCTAGCTACGAGCAGTACTTC.

The CDR3 loop is CASSLSSGGARGGTQYF. The CDR3 DNA is TGTGCCAGCAGCTTATCTAGCGGGGGGGCACGTGGGGGGACCCAGTATTTT. The V and J genes are TRBV7-2 and TRBJ2-3; 12 nucleotides agree with TRBD2. In germline, CDR1 is SGHTA, CDR2 FQGNSA. This CDR3 has 17 amino acids. The trim removed 2 bases at V and 12 bases at J, leaving 15 bases unmatched.

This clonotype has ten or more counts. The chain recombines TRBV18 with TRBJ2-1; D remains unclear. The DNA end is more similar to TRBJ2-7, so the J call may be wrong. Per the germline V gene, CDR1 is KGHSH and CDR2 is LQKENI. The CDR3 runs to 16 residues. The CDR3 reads CASSSKPFQDLYEQYF. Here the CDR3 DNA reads TGTGCCAGCTCATCGAAGCCATTCCAAGATCTTTACGAGCAGTACTTC.

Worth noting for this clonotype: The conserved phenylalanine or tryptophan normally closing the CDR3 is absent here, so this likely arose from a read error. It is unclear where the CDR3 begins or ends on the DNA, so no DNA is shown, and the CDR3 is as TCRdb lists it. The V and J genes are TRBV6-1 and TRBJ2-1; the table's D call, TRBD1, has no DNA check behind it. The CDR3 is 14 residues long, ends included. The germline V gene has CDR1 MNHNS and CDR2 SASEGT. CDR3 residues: CASVSSIGGYTFGS.

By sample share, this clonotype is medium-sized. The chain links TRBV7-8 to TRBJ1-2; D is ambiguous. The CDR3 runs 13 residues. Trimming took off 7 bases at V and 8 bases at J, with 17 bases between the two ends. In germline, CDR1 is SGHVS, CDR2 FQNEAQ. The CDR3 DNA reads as TGTGCCAGCAATCCCAGTGGGGTAGGAGGCTACACCTTC. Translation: CASNPSGVGGYTF.

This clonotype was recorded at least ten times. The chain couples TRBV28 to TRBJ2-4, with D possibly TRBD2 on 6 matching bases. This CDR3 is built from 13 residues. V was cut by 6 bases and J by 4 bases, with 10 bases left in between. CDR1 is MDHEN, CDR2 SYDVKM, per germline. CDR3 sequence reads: CASRRDGKNIQYF. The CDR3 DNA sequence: TGTGCCAGCAGGCGGGACGGGAAAAACATTCAGTACTTC.

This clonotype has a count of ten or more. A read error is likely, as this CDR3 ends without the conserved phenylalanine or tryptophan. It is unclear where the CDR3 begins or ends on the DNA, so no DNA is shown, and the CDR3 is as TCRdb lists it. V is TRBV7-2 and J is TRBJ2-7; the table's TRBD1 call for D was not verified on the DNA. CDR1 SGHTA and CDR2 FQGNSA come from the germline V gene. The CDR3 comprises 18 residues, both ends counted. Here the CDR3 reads CASSLGPGEGDYGYTFGS.

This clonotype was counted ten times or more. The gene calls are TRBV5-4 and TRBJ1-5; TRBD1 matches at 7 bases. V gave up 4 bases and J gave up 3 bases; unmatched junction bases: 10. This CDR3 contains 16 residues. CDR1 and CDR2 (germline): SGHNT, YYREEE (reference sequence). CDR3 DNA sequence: TGTGCCAGCAGCAATTTAGACAGGGAGGACAATCAGCCCCAGCATTTT. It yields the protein CASSNLDREDNQPQHF.

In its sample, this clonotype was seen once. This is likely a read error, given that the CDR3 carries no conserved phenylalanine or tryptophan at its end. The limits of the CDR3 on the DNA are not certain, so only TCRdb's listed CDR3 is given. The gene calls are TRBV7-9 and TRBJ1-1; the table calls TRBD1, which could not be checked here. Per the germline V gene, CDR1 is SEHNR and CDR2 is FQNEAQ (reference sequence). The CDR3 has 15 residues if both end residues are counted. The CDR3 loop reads CASSWDPSAAQFFGQ.

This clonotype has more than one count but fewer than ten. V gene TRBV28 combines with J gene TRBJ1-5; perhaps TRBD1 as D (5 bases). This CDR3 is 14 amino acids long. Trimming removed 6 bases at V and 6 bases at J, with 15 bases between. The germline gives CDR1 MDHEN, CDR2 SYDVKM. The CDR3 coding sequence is TGTGCCAGCAGCACCGATGGGGGGACTCAGCCCCAGCATTTT. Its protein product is CASSTDGGTQPQHF.

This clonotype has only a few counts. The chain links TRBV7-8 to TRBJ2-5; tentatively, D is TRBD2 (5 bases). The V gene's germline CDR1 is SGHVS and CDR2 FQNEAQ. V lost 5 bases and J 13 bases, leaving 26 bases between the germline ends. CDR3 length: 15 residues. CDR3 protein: CASSPAFINTGELYF. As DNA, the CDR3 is TGTGCCAGCAGCCCGGCCTTCATCAACACCGGGGAGCTGTACTTC.

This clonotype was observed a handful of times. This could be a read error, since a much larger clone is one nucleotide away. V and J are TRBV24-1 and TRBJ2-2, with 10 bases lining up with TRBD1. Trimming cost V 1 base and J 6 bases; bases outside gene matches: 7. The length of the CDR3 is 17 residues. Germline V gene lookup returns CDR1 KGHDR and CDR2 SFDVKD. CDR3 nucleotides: TGTGCCACCAGTGATTTACCCTCGGACAGGGGGTCCGGGGAGCTGTTTTTT. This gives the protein CATSDLPSDRGSGELFF.

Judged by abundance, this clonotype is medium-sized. The CDR3: CASSLSQGTTANYGYTF. The CDR3 DNA follows: TGTGCCAGCAGTTTATCACAGGGCACAACAGCTAACTATGGCTACACCTTC. The chain employs TRBV27 and TRBJ1-2, with D possibly being TRBD1 (6 bases). CDR1 and CDR2 from the germline V gene are MNHEY and SMNVEV (reference sequence). The V and J ends lost 0 bases and 0 bases respectively, with 14 bases between them. This CDR3 contains 17 residues.

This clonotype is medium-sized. The CDR3 nucleotides read TGCGCCAGCAGGCGAGGGGCGAGCTCCTACGAGCAGTACTTC. This translates into CASRRGASSYEQYF. The gene calls are TRBV10-2 and TRBJ2-7; the D gene could be TRBD1 or TRBD2 (5 bases each). The V gene lost 6 bases and the J gene lost 0 bases, with 12 bases spanning the gap. The CDR3 length is 14 residues. Germline V lookup: CDR1 WSHSY, CDR2 SAAADI.

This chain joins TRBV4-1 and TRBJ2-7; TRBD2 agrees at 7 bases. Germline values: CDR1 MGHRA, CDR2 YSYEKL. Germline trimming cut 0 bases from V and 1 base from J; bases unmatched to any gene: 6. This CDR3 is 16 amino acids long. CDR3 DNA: TGCGCCAGCAGCCAAGATCTTAGGGGAGGGTCCTACGAGCAGTACTTC. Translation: CASSQDLRGGSYEQYF.

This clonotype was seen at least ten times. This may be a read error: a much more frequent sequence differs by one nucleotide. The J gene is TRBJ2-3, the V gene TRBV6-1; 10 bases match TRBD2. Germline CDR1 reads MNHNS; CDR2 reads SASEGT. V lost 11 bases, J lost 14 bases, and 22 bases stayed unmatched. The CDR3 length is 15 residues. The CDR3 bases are TGTGCCGGCCAGCGGGGGGGCCAAGGAACCGGGGAGCTGTATTTT. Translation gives CAGQRGGQGTGELYF.

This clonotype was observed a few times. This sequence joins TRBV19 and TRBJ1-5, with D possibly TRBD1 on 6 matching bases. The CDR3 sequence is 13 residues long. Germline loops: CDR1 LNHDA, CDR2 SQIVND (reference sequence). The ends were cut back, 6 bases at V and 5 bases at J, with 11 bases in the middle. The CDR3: CASSLGGHQPQHF. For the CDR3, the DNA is TGTGCCAGTAGCCTGGGGGGCCATCAGCCCCAGCATTTT.

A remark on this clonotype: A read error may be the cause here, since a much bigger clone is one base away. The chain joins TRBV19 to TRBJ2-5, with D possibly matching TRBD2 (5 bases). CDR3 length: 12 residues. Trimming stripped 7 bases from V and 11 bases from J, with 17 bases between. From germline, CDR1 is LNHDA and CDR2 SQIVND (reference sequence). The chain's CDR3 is CASTASKYEQYF. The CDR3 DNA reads TGTGCCAGTACGGCTAGCAAGTATGAGCAGTACTTC.

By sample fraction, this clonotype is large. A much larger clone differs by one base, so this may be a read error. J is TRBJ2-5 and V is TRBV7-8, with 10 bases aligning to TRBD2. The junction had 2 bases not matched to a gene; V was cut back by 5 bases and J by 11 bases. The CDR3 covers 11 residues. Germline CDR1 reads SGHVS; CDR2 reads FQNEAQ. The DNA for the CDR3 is TGTGCCAGCAGCGTTAGCGGGGGGCAGTACTTC. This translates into CASSVSGGQYF.

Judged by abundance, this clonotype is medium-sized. This CDR3 reads CASSANPFTGEQYF. The CDR3 DNA is TGTGCCAGCAGCGCCAACCCCTTCACCGGGGAGCAGTACTTC. This chain joins TRBV7-3 and TRBJ2-7; D gene unclear. Trimming cost V 5 bases and J 7 bases, with 18 bases left between them. CDR1 is SGHTA and CDR2 is FQGTGA in the germline V gene. This CDR3 region has 14 residues.

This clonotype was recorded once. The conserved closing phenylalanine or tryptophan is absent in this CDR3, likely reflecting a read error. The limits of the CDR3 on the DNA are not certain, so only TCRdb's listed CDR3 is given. CDR3 residues: CASSPRVGTQYFGP. The chain recombines TRBV7-6 with TRBJ2-3; the tabulated D call, TRBD2, remains unverified against the DNA. The germline gives CDR1 SGHVS, CDR2 FNYEAQ. The CDR3 spans 14 residues, counting both ends.

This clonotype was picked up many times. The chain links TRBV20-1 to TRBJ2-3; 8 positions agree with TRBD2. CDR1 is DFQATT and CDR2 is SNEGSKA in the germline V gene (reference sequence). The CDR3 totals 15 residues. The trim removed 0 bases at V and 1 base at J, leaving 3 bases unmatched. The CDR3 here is CSARDGSGGTDTQYF. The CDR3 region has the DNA TGCAGTGCTAGAGATGGTAGCGGGGGCACAGATACGCAGTATTTT.